These T cell receptor beta chains were read from a single sample in a study of cytomegalovirus exposure and HLA in healthy donors. Repertoires were generated with immunoSEQ multiplex PCR, while TCRdb's copy carries only in-frame clones and drops some. The profile shows around 90,000 clones, roughly 67% of them singletons. The sequenced material came from PBMCs. The receptors shown here come from a human donor in good health. The CDR3 runs from the conserved cysteine through the conserved F or W. Fields, in order: clone size, V gene, J gene, D gene, CDR3 protein, CDR3 DNA. The D gene is left open where the match is weak. Clone size is given for some rows only: seen once, a few or many times, or a class if the clone is expanded.

clone_size: NA
v_call: TRBV5-5
j_call: TRBJ2-1
d_call: TRBD2
cdr3_aa: CASSSVGGGFGEQFF
cdr3_nt: TGTGCCAGCAGCTCCGTCGGGGGGGGTTTTGGTGAGCAGTTCTTC

clone_size: NA
v_call: TRBV4-2
j_call: TRBJ2-5
d_call: TRBD2
cdr3_aa: CASSPGLAGAQETQYF
cdr3_nt: TGTGCCAGCAGCCCAGGACTAGCGGGGGCCCAAGAGACCCAGTACTTC

clone_size: NA
v_call: TRBV4-2
j_call: TRBJ2-3
d_call: TRBD1
cdr3_aa: CASNKNPGQLTDTQYF
cdr3_nt: TGTGCCAGCAACAAAAATCCGGGACAGCTAACAGATACGCAGTATTTT

clone_size: NA
v_call: TRBV7-9
j_call: TRBJ2-1
d_call: NA
cdr3_aa: CASSLGRVEPYNEQFF
cdr3_nt: TGTGCCAGCAGCTTAGGCAGGGTTGAACCCTACAATGAGCAGTTCTTC

clone_size: NA
v_call: TRBV5-6
j_call: TRBJ2-7
d_call: TRBD1
cdr3_aa: CASSLGMPRTGAYEQYF
cdr3_nt: TGTGCCAGCAGCTTGGGAATGCCCCGGACAGGGGCCTACGAGCAGTACTTC

clone_size: NA
v_call: TRBV11-2
j_call: TRBJ2-3
d_call: TRBD2
cdr3_aa: CASSSSGTSGGPSTDTQYF
cdr3_nt: TGTGCCAGCAGCTCCTCCGGGACTAGCGGGGGACCAAGCACAGATACGCAGTATTTT

clone_size: NA
v_call: TRBV2
j_call: TRBJ1-2
d_call: NA
cdr3_aa: CASLVYAGGYTF
cdr3_nt: TGTGCCAGCCTGGTTTATGCGGGCGGCTACACCTTC

clone_size: few
v_call: TRBV27
j_call: TRBJ1-2
d_call: NA
cdr3_aa: CASSLSARGEILYGYTF
cdr3_nt: TGTGCCAGCAGTTTATCGGCACGGGGGGAAATTCTCTATGGCTACACCTTC

clone_size: NA
v_call: TRBV19
j_call: TRBJ2-5
d_call: NA
cdr3_aa: CASSPGGTSEETQYF
cdr3_nt: TGTGCCAGTTCACCCGGGGGAACATCCGAAGAGACCCAGTACTTC

clone_size: NA
v_call: TRBV6-5
j_call: TRBJ2-2
d_call: TRBD2
cdr3_aa: CASSWGGYDTGELFF
cdr3_nt: TGTGCCAGCAGTTGGGGGGGTTATGACACCGGGGAGCTGTTTTTT

clone_size: NA
v_call: TRBV5-1
j_call: TRBJ2-2
d_call: NA
cdr3_aa: CASSPGINTGELFF
cdr3_nt: TGCGCCAGCAGCCCCGGGATAAACACCGGGGAGCTGTTTTTT

clone_size: NA
v_call: TRBV5-1
j_call: TRBJ2-2
d_call: NA
cdr3_aa: CASSPSGQGTGELFF
cdr3_nt: TGCGCCAGCAGCCCTAGCGGACAGGGCACCGGGGAGCTGTTTTTT

clone_size: NA
v_call: TRBV7-2
j_call: TRBJ2-3
d_call: NA
cdr3_aa: CASSLGQITDTQYF
cdr3_nt: TGTGCCAGCAGCTTGGGACAAATCACAGATACGCAGTATTTT

clone_size: NA
v_call: TRBV6-5
j_call: TRBJ1-2
d_call: TRBD1
cdr3_aa: CASSPGQGANYGYTF
cdr3_nt: TGTGCCAGCAGTCCTGGTCAGGGGGCTAACTATGGCTACACCTTC

clone_size: NA
v_call: TRBV4-3
j_call: TRBJ1-3
d_call: NA
cdr3_aa: CASSQDLGGSSGNTIYF
cdr3_nt: TGCGCCAGCAGCCAAGATCTAGGGGGTAGCTCTGGAAACACCATATATTTT

clone_size: NA
v_call: TRBV6-5
j_call: TRBJ1-3
d_call: TRBD1
cdr3_aa: CASSRDSSGNTIYF
cdr3_nt: TGTGCCAGCAGCCGGGACAGCTCTGGAAACACCATATATTTT

clone_size: few
v_call: TRBV15
j_call: TRBJ2-7
d_call: NA
cdr3_aa: CATSRSRQGFYEQYF
cdr3_nt: TGTGCCACCAGCAGATCAAGGCAGGGATTCTACGAGCAGTACTTC

clone_size: NA
v_call: TRBV18
j_call: TRBJ2-3
d_call: TRBD2
cdr3_aa: CASSPPRQREPDTQYF
cdr3_nt: TGTGCCAGCTCACCACCGCGCCAGCGGGAGCCAGATACGCAGTATTTT

clone_size: NA
v_call: TRBV30
j_call: TRBJ1-5
d_call: TRBD1
cdr3_aa: CAWSVGRTGDQPQHF
cdr3_nt: TGTGCCTGGAGTGTAGGGCGGACAGGGGATCAGCCCCAGCATTTT

clone_size: few
v_call: TRBV5-5
j_call: TRBJ1-4
d_call: TRBD1
cdr3_aa: CASSAGGDSGEKLFF
cdr3_nt: TGTGCCAGCAGCGCCGGAGGGGACAGTGGAGAAAAACTGTTTTTT

clone_size: NA
v_call: TRBV7-8
j_call: TRBJ2-5
d_call: NA
cdr3_aa: CASSSLSGIQETQYF
cdr3_nt: TGTGCCAGCAGCAGCTTATCGGGAATTCAAGAGACCCAGTACTTC

clone_size: NA
v_call: TRBV19
j_call: TRBJ2-7
d_call: NA
cdr3_aa: CASKEGTQAGYEQYF
cdr3_nt: TGTGCCAGTAAGGAGGGGACGCAAGCGGGTTACGAGCAGTACTTC

clone_size: NA
v_call: TRBV2
j_call: TRBJ2-7
d_call: NA
cdr3_aa: CASSIDSRSSQYF
cdr3_nt: TGTGCCAGCAGTATAGACAGCCGGTCGAGTCAGTACTTC

clone_size: NA
v_call: TRBV9
j_call: TRBJ2-5
d_call: TRBD1
cdr3_aa: CASSARGQEGGTQYF
cdr3_nt: TGTGCCAGCAGCGCGAGGGGACAGGAAGGTGGGACCCAGTACTTC

clone_size: NA
v_call: TRBV6-5
j_call: TRBJ1-5
d_call: TRBD1
cdr3_aa: CASSYSGTAGQPQHF
cdr3_nt: TGTGCCAGCAGTTACTCGGGGACAGCGGGCCAGCCCCAGCATTTT

clone_size: NA
v_call: TRBV6-1
j_call: TRBJ2-7
d_call: NA
cdr3_aa: CASWGEAYEQYF
cdr3_nt: TGTGCCAGCTGGGGGGAGGCCTACGAGCAGTACTTC

clone_size: NA
v_call: TRBV7-6
j_call: TRBJ2-3
d_call: TRBD1
cdr3_aa: CASRGTVGGDTQYF
cdr3_nt: TGTGCCAGCAGGGGGACAGTCGGAGGAGATACGCAGTATTTT

clone_size: NA
v_call: TRBV11-2
j_call: TRBJ2-1
d_call: NA
cdr3_aa: CASSPWRLEQFF
cdr3_nt: TGTGCCAGCAGCCCCTGGAGGTTAGAGCAGTTCTTC

clone_size: NA
v_call: TRBV2
j_call: TRBJ1-2
d_call: NA
cdr3_aa: CASSDRSSYTF
cdr3_nt: TGTGCCAGCAGTGATCGCAGTTCCTACACCTTC

clone_size: NA
v_call: TRBV4-2
j_call: TRBJ1-3
d_call: NA
cdr3_aa: CASSQVMGQVSGNTIYF
cdr3_nt: TGTGCCAGCAGCCAAGTAATGGGGCAGGTCTCTGGAAACACCATATATTTT

clone_size: NA
v_call: TRBV5-1
j_call: TRBJ2-5
d_call: TRBD2
cdr3_aa: CASRLGTSALTYAETQYF
cdr3_nt: TGCGCCAGCAGACTGGGGACTAGCGCTCTCACCTACGCGGAGACCCAGTACTTC

clone_size: NA
v_call: TRBV2
j_call: TRBJ1-1
d_call: TRBD1
cdr3_aa: CASRTGTGIMNTEAFF
cdr3_nt: TGTGCCAGCAGAACCGGGACAGGGATCATGAACACTGAAGCTTTCTTT

clone_size: NA
v_call: TRBV30
j_call: TRBJ1-2
d_call: NA
cdr3_aa: CAWMRGWGDGYTF
cdr3_nt: TGTGCCTGGATGAGGGGTTGGGGGGATGGCTACACCTTC

clone_size: NA
v_call: TRBV5-4
j_call: TRBJ2-3
d_call: TRBD2
cdr3_aa: CASSPASGGRTDTQYF
cdr3_nt: TGTGCCAGCAGCCCCGCTAGCGGGGGGCGAACAGATACGCAGTATTTT

clone_size: NA
v_call: TRBV25-1
j_call: TRBJ1-3
d_call: NA
cdr3_aa: CASGGGGGNTIYF
cdr3_nt: TGTGCCAGCGGGGGAGGGGGTGGAAACACCATATATTTT

clone_size: few
v_call: TRBV2
j_call: TRBJ2-2
d_call: TRBD1
cdr3_aa: CASIPGTATGELFF
cdr3_nt: TGTGCCAGCATCCCCGGGACAGCGACCGGGGAGCTGTTTTTT

clone_size: NA
v_call: TRBV4-3
j_call: TRBJ1-5
d_call: NA
cdr3_aa: CASSPQRGNQPQHF
cdr3_nt: TGCGCCAGCAGCCCACAAAGGGGGAATCAGCCCCAGCATTTT

clone_size: NA
v_call: TRBV6-5
j_call: TRBJ1-5
d_call: NA
cdr3_aa: CASRPGGYSNQPQHF
cdr3_nt: TGTGCCAGCAGACCCGGAGGTTATAGCAATCAGCCCCAGCATTTT

clone_size: NA
v_call: TRBV6-1
j_call: TRBJ2-7
d_call: TRBD1
cdr3_aa: CASSDRTGTAIYEQYF
cdr3_nt: TGTGCCAGCAGTGACAGGACCGGGACAGCAATCTACGAGCAGTACTTC

clone_size: NA
v_call: TRBV29-1
j_call: TRBJ1-4
d_call: TRBD1
cdr3_aa: CSVERQGGEKLFF
cdr3_nt: TGCAGCGTTGAAAGGCAGGGGGGCGAAAAACTGTTTTTT

clone_size: NA
v_call: TRBV7-9
j_call: TRBJ2-5
d_call: TRBD2
cdr3_aa: CASSVGSGGYQETQYF
cdr3_nt: TGTGCCAGCAGCGTTGGAAGCGGGGGGTATCAAGAGACCCAGTACTTC

clone_size: NA
v_call: TRBV10-3
j_call: TRBJ2-3
d_call: TRBD2
cdr3_aa: CAISEGLAGSTDTQYF
cdr3_nt: TGTGCCATCAGTGAGGGACTAGCGGGGAGCACAGATACGCAGTATTTT

clone_size: NA
v_call: TRBV6-5
j_call: TRBJ1-2
d_call: NA
cdr3_aa: CASNAGEEANYGYTF
cdr3_nt: TGTGCCAGCAATGCGGGTGAGGAAGCTAACTATGGCTACACCTTC

clone_size: NA
v_call: TRBV19
j_call: TRBJ1-2
d_call: TRBD1
cdr3_aa: CASSIAQGYYTF
cdr3_nt: TGTGCCAGTAGTATTGCACAGGGGTACTACACCTTC

clone_size: NA
v_call: TRBV18
j_call: TRBJ2-3
d_call: TRBD1
cdr3_aa: CASSPTGGLTDTQYF
cdr3_nt: TGTGCCAGCTCACCTACAGGGGGTTTAACAGATACGCAGTATTTT

clone_size: few
v_call: TRBV9
j_call: TRBJ2-2
d_call: TRBD2
cdr3_aa: CASSSTRTSAKYTGELFF
cdr3_nt: TGTGCCAGCAGCTCAACTCGGACTAGCGCTAAATACACCGGGGAGCTGTTTTTT

clone_size: few
v_call: TRBV6-5
j_call: TRBJ1-4
d_call: TRBD1
cdr3_aa: CASSGPGQGLEKLFF
cdr3_nt: TGTGCCAGCAGTGGGCCGGGACAGGGTCTAGAAAAACTGTTTTTT

clone_size: NA
v_call: TRBV7-2
j_call: TRBJ1-2
d_call: NA
cdr3_aa: CASSFRGDYGYTF
cdr3_nt: TGTGCCAGCAGCTTCCGGGGAGACTATGGCTACACCTTC

clone_size: once
v_call: TRBV4-3
j_call: TRBJ2-3
d_call: NA
cdr3_aa: CASRPYRTSTDTQYF
cdr3_nt: TGCGCCAGCAGACCATACAGGACCAGCACAGATACGCAGTATTTT

clone_size: NA
v_call: TRBV9
j_call: TRBJ1-6
d_call: TRBD1
cdr3_aa: CASSSEGQDNSPLHF
cdr3_nt: TGTGCCAGCAGCTCAGAAGGACAGGATAATTCACCCCTCCACTTT

clone_size: NA
v_call: TRBV7-2
j_call: TRBJ2-5
d_call: TRBD2
cdr3_aa: CASSLAPASGGEETQYF
cdr3_nt: TGTGCCAGCAGCTTAGCACCCGCTAGCGGGGGAGAAGAGACCCAGTACTTC

clone_size: NA
v_call: TRBV7-2
j_call: TRBJ2-1
d_call: NA
cdr3_aa: CASSQTPQVGEQFF
cdr3_nt: TGTGCCAGCAGTCAGACCCCCCAGGTTGGTGAGCAGTTCTTC

clone_size: NA
v_call: TRBV25-1
j_call: TRBJ1-3
d_call: NA
cdr3_aa: CAAWSDFGNAIYF
cdr3_nt: TGTGCCGCGTGGAGTGATTTTGGAAACGCCATATATTTT

clone_size: NA
v_call: TRBV7-2
j_call: TRBJ2-3
d_call: NA
cdr3_aa: CASSVQGSGTDTQYF
cdr3_nt: TGTGCCAGCAGCGTACAGGGTTCGGGCACAGATACGCAGTATTTT

clone_size: NA
v_call: TRBV9
j_call: TRBJ2-7
d_call: TRBD2
cdr3_aa: CASSAHSGTSGGKPYEQYF
cdr3_nt: TGTGCCAGCAGCGCCCACTCAGGGACTAGCGGGGGGAAACCCTACGAGCAGTACTTC

clone_size: NA
v_call: TRBV19
j_call: TRBJ2-7
d_call: NA
cdr3_aa: CASSIGGGGPVSLYEQYF
cdr3_nt: TGTGCCAGTAGTATAGGTGGGGGGGGGCCAGTCTCTCTCTACGAGCAGTACTTC

clone_size: few
v_call: TRBV7-2
j_call: TRBJ2-3
d_call: TRBD1
cdr3_aa: CASSSTARTGATDTQYF
cdr3_nt: TGTGCCAGCAGCTCAACGGCCCGGACAGGGGCCACAGATACGCAGTATTTT

clone_size: NA
v_call: TRBV19
j_call: TRBJ2-2
d_call: TRBD1
cdr3_aa: CASSNFPGQANTGELFF
cdr3_nt: TGTGCCAGTAGTAATTTTCCGGGACAGGCGAACACCGGGGAGCTGTTTTTT

clone_size: NA
v_call: TRBV9
j_call: TRBJ2-2
d_call: NA
cdr3_aa: CASSVLSGGSSSQGSGELFF
cdr3_nt: TGTGCCAGCAGCGTATTATCTGGCGGCAGTTCATCCCAGGGGTCCGGGGAGCTGTTTTTT